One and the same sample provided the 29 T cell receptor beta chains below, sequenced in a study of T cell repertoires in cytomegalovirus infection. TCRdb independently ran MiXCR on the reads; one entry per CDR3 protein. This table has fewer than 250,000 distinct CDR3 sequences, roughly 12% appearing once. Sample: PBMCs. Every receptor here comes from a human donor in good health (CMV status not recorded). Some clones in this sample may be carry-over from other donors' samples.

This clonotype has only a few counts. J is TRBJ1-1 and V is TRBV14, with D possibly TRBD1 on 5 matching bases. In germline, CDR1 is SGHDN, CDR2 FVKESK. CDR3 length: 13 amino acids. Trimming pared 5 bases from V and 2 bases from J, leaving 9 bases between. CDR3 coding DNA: TGTGCCAGCAGCATCGACAGCAACACTGAAGCTTTCTTT. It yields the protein CASSIDSNTEAFF. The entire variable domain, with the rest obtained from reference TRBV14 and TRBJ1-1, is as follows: EAGVTQFPSHSVIEKGQTVTLRCDPISGHDNLYWYRRVMGKEIKFLLHFVKESKQDESGMPNNRFLAERTGGTYSTLKVQPAELEDSGVYFCASSIDSNTEAFFGQGTRLTVV.

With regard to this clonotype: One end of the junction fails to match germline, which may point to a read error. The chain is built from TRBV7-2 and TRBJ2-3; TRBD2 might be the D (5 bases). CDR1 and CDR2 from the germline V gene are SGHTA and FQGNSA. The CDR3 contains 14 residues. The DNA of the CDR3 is TGTGCCAGCAGTCTTACCAGCGGCACAGATACGCGGTATTTT. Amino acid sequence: CASSLTSGTDTRYF. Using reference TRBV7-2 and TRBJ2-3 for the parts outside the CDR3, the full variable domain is GAGVSQSPSNKVTEKGKDVELRCDPISGHTALYWYRQSLGQGLEFLIYFQGNSAPDKSGLPSDRFSAERTGGSVSTLTIQRTQQEDSAVYLCASSLTSGTDTRYFGPGTRLTVL.

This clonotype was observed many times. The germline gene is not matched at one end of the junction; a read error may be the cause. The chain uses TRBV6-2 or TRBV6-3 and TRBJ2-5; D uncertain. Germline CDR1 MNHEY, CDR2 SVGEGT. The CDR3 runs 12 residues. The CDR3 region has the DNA TGTGCCAGCAATTTTGCCCAAGGGACCCAGTACTTC. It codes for CASNFAQGTQYF.

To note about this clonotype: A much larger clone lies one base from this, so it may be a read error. The CDR3 protein is CVSSLESTNTGELFF. CDR3 coding DNA: TGTGTCAGCAGCTTAGAAAGTACGAACACCGGGGAGCTGTTTTTT. The chain uses TRBV7-2 and TRBJ2-2; D is ambiguous. Germline values: CDR1 SGHTA, CDR2 FQGNSA. The CDR3 is made up of 15 amino acids.

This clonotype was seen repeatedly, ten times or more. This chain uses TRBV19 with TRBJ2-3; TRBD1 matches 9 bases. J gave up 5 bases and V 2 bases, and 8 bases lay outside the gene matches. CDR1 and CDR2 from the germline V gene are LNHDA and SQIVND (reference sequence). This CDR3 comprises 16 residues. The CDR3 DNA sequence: TGTGCCAGTAGTATATATGAGGGGACAGGGCTAGATACGCAGTATTTT. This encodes CASSIYEGTGLDTQYF.

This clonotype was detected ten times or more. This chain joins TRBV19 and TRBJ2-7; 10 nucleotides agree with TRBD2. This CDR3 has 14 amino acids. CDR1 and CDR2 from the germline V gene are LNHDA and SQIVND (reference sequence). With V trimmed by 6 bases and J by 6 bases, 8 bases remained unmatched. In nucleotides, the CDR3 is TGTGCCAGTAGCGAAGAGCGGGAGGGAGGCGAGCAGTACTTC. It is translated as CASSEEREGGEQYF.

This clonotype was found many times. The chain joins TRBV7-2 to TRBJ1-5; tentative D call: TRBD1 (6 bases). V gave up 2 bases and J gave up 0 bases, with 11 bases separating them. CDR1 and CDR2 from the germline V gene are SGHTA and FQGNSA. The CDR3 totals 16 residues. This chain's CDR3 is CASSLQTGYSNQPQHF. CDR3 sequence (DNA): TGTGCCAGCAGCTTACAAACAGGGTATAGCAATCAGCCCCAGCATTTT.

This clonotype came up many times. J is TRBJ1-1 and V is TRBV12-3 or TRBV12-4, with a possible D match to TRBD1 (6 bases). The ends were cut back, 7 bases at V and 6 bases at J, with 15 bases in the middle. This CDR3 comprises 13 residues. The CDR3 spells CASTLQGLAEAFF. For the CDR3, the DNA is TGTGCCAGCACCCTACAGGGTTTAGCTGAAGCTTTCTTT.

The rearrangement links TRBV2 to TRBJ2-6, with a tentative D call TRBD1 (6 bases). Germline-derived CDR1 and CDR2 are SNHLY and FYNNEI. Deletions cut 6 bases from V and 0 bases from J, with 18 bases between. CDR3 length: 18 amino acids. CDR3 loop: CASRKETGEFSGANVLTF. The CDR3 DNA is TGTGCCAGCAGGAAGGAGACAGGCGAATTCTCTGGGGCCAACGTCCTGACTTTC.

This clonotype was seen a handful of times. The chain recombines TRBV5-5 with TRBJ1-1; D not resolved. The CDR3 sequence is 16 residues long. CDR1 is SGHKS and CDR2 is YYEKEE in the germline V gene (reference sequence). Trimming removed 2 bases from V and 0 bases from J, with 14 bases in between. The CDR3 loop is CASSFGWEFMNTEAFF. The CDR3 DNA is TGTGCCAGCAGCTTTGGATGGGAGTTTATGAACACTGAAGCTTTCTTT.

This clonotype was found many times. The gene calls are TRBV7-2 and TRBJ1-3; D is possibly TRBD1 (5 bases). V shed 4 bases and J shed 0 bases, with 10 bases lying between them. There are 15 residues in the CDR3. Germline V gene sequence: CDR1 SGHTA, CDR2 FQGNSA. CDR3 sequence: CASSSGRTSGNTIYF. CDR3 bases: TGTGCCAGCAGCTCGGGACGGACCTCTGGAAACACCATATATTTT.

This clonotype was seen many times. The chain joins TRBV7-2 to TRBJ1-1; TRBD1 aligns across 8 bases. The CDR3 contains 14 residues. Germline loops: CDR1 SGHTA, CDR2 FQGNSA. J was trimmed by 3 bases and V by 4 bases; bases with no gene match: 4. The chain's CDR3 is CASSSRGRDTEAFF. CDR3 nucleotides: TGTGCCAGCAGCTCCAGGGGGCGGGACACTGAAGCTTTCTTT.

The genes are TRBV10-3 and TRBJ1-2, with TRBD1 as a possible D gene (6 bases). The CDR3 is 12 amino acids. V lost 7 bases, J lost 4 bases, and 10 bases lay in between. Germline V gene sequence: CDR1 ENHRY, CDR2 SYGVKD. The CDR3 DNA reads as TGTGCCATCATGACGGACAGCTATGGCTACACCTTC. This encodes CAIMTDSYGYTF.

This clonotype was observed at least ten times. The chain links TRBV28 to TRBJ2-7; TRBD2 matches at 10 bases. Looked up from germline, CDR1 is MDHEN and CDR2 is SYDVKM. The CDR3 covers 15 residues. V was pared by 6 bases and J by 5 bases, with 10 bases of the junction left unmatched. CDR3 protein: CASRSGLARNNEQYF. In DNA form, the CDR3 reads TGTGCCAGCAGGTCGGGACTAGCGAGAAACAACGAGCAGTACTTC.

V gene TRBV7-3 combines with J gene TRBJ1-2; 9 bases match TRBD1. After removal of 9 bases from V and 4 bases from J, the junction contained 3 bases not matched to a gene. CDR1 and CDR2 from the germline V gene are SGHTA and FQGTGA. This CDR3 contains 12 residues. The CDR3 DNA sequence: TGTGCCAGTGGGGACAGGGCCTATGGCTACACCTTC. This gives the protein CASGDRAYGYTF.

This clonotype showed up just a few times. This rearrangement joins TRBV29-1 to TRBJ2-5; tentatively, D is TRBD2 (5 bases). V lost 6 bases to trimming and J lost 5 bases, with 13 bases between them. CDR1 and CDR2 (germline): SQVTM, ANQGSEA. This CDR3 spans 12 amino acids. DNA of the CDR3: TGCAGCGTAGCGGACCTCCGGGAGACCCAGTACTTC. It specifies CSVADLRETQYF.

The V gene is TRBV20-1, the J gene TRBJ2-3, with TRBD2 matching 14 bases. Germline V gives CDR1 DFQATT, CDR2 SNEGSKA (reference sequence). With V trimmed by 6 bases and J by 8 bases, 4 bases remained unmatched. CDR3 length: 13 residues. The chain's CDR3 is CSAVGTSGGTQYF. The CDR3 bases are TGCAGTGCGGTCGGGACTAGCGGGGGTACGCAGTATTTT.

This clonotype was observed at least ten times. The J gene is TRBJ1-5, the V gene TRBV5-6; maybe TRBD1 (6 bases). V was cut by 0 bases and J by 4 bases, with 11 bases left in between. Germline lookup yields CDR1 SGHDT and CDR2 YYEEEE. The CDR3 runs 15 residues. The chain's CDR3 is CASSLGPTGNQPQHF. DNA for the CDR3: TGTGCCAGCAGCTTGGGGCCCACAGGGAATCAGCCCCAGCATTTT.

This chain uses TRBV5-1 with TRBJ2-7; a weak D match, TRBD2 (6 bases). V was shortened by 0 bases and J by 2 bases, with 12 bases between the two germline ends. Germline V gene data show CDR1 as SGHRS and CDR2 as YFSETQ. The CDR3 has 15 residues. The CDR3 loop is CASSLDGSVTYEQYF. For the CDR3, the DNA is TGCGCCAGCAGCTTGGACGGGAGCGTTACCTACGAGCAGTACTTC.

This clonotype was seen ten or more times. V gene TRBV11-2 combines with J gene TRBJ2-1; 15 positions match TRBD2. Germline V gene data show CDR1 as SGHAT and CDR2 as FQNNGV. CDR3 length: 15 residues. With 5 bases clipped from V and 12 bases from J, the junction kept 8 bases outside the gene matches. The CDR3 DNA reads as TGTGCCAGCAGCCCGGGGACTAGCGGGGGGTCTGGGCAGTTCTTC. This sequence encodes CASSPGTSGGSGQFF.

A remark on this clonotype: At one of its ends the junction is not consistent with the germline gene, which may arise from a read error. DNA of the CDR3: TGCAGTGCTAGAGATGGGGTCAGGGAGTGGGCAGATAGGCAGTATTTT. Translated: CSARDGVREWADRQYF. This chain joins TRBV20-1 and TRBJ2-3; either TRBD1 or TRBD2 may supply D (5 bases each). The CDR3 consists of 16 residues. Germline CDR1 and CDR2: DFQATT and SNEGSKA (reference sequence).

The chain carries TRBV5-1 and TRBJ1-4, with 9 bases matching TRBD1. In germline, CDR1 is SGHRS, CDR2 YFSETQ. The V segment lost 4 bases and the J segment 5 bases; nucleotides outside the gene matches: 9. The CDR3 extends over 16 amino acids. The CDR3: CASSVSPGQGNEKLFF. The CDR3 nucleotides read TGCGCCAGCAGCGTGTCTCCGGGACAGGGAAATGAAAAACTGTTTTTT. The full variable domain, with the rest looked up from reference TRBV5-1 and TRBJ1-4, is KAGVTQTPRYLIKTRGQQVTLSCSPISGHRSVSWYQQTPGQGLQFLFEYFSETQRNKGNFPGRFSGRQFSNSRSEMNVSTLELGDSALYLCASSVSPGQGNEKLFFGSGTQLSVL.

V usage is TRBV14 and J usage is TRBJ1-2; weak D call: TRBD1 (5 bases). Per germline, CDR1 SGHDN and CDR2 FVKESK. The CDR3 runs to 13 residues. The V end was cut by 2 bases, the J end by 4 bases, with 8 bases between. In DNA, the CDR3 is TGTGCCAGCAGCCAACTTACAGGCTATGGCTACACCTTC. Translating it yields CASSQLTGYGYTF.

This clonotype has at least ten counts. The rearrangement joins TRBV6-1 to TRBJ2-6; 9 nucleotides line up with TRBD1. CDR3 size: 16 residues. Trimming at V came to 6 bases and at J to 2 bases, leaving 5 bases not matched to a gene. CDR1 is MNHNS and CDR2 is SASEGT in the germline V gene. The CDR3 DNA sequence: TGTGCCAGCAGAACCGGGACAGGGACTGGGGCCAACGTCCTGACTTTC. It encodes CASRTGTGTGANVLTF.

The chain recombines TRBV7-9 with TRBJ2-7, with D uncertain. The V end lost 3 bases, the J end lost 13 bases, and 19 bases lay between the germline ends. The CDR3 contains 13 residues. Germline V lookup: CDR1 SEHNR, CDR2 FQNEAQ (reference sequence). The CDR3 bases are TGTGCCAGCAGCTTTCCCGGCGGCGGTTCTTATTACTTC. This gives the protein CASSFPGGGSYYF.

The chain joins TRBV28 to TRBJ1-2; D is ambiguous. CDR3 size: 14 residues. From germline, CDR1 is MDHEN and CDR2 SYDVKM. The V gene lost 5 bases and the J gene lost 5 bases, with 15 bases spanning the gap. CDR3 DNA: TGTGCCAGCAGTCCTTACACACAAATATATGGCTACACCTTC. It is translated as CASSPYTQIYGYTF.

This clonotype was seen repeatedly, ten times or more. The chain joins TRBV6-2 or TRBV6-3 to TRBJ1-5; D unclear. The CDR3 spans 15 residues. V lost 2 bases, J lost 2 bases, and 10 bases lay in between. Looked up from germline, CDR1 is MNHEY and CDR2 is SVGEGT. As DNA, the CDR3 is TGTGCCAGCAGTTACCCCCGCGGGCGCAATCAGCCCCAGCATTTT. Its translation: CASSYPRGRNQPQHF.

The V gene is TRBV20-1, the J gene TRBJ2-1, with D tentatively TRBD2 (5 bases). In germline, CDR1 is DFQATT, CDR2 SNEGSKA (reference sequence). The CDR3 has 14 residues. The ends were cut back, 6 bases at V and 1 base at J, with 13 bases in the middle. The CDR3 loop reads CSAPGLQSYNEQFF. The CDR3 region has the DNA TGCAGTGCCCCTGGACTTCAATCCTACAATGAGCAGTTCTTC.

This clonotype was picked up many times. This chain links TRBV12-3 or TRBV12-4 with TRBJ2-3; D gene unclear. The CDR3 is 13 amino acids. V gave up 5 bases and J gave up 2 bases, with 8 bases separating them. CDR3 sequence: CASSLDITDTQYF. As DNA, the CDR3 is TGTGCCAGCAGTCTCGACATCACAGATACGCAGTATTTT.